Given below is one TCR beta chain in context. Pooling was applied to second doses at about 4 or about 12 weeks. This CDR3 comprises 11 residues. CDR1 is KGHSH, CDR2 LQKENI, per germline. V was pared by 5 bases and J by 5 bases, with 6 bases between. Assay used: immunoSEQ multiplex PCR; TCRdb lists only in-frame clones, some missing. The table has over 150,000 clones, 88% seen once; the top ten hold approximately 4.5%. These data originate in a study of T cell responses to AZD1222 COVID-19 vaccine. The sample was peripheral blood, taken 28 days after the second AZD1222 dose. The clonotype was recovered from an adult who received the AZD1222 COVID-19 vaccine. The chain has TRBV18 and TRBJ1-1; no firm D call. CDR3 loop: CASSSGTEAFF. The DNA for the CDR3 is TGTGCCAGCTCATCGGGAACTGAAGCTTTCTTT.